This T cell receptor beta chain was retrieved from a study of OX40 agonist ivuxolimab in advanced cancers. Overall study results and limits: Among the lowest peripheral clonal expansion occurred in 0.1-3.0 mg/kg partial responders.

Autoimmune disease history or systemic immunosuppression barred patients. The data were produced by immunoSEQ multiplex PCR, yet TCRdb's version contains in-frame clones alone and is incomplete. There are roughly 86,000 clones in the sample; about 90% occur only once, and approximately 2.9% lies in the top ten. The CDR3 length is 11 residues. Trimming shortened V by 6 bases and J by 8 bases, and 10 bases separated the two germline ends. The germline CDR1 and CDR2 sequences are DFQATT and SNEGSKA (reference sequence). A word on this clone: Its target is not known.

The chain is built from TRBV20-1 and TRBJ1-4; D uncertain. The material was CD4+ or CD8+ T cells sorted from blood, obtained in a trial of the OX40 agonist ivuxolimab. The TCR sequence derives from an adult with an advanced solid tumor such as melanoma, head and neck, liver or kidney cancer. The CDR3 spells CSARGHEKLFF. The CDR3 DNA reads TGCAGTGCCCGAGGGCACGAAAAACTGTTTTTT.